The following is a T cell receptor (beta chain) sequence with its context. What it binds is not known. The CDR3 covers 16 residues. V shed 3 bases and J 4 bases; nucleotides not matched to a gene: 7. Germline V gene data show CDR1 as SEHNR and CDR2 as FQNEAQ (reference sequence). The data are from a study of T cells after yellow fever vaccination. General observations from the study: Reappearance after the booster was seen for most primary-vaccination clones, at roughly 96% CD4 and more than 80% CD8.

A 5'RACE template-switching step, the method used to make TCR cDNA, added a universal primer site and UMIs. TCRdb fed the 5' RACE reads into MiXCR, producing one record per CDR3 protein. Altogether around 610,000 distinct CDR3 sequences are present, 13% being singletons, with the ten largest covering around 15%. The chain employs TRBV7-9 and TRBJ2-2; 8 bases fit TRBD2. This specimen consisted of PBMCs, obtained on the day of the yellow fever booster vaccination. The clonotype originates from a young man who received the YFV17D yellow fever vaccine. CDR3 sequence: CASSFYSGGITGELFF. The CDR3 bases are TGTGCCAGCAGCTTCTATTCGGGAGGGATCACCGGGGAGCTGTTTTTT.